Detailed here is one TCR beta chain. The antigen is not known. One end of the junction does not line up with germline, which may come from a read error. The CDR3 length is 14 residues. Germline assignment: CDR1 SGHKS and CDR2 YYEKEE (reference sequence). The sample is drawn from a study of blood T cells in healthy people across ages. Study details: The template switching approach captured approximately one barcoded beta molecule for every two T cells.

Sample-barcoded 5' priming and a J-beta primer mix drove a second PCR of about 6 to 12 cycles. TCRdb fed the 5' RACE reads into MiXCR, producing one record per CDR3 protein. The sample holds 630,000 or so distinct CDR3 sequences, approximately 30% seen once. Study findings and constraints: PBMCs left unsorted prevented a conclusive naive versus antigen-experienced comparison. CMV infection status of these donors was not known. Observed TCR beta diversity per million T cells went down as age went up. This fall followed a roughly linear course with age.

The origin of this receptor is a woman aged 80 or older in good health. Sample: blood. The chain links TRBV5-5 to TRBJ1-4; D gene uncertain. The CDR3: CASERSGPGEKPFF. The CDR3, as DNA: TGTGCCAGCGAAAGAAGCGGGCCGGGAGAAAAACCGTTTTTT.